This T cell receptor beta chain was recovered during a study of blood T cells in healthy people across ages. The V gene end was trimmed by 3 bases and the J gene end by 6 bases; junction bases not matched to a gene: 6. Germline CDR1 and CDR2: MNHEY and SMNVEV (reference sequence). The CDR3 length is 14 residues. Next came a second PCR, run for roughly 6 to 11 cycles, which used a sample-barcoded 5' primer along with a J-beta primer mix. From the 5' RACE reads, TCRdb called clonotypes with MiXCR, one entry per CDR3 protein. The sample has 800,000 or so distinct CDR3 sequences, around two thirds seen once.

The gene calls are TRBV27 and TRBJ2-7, with 9 bases identical to TRBD1. This receptor was identified in a man aged 30 to 39 in good health. Specimen: blood. CDR3: CASSFGTGPIEQYF. The CDR3, as DNA: TGTGCCAGCAGTTTTGGGACAGGGCCTATCGAGCAGTACTTC.